This note documents a single T cell receptor beta chain sequence. Its antigen is still unknown. The sample is drawn from a study of CD8+CD57+ T cells in acquired aplastic anemia. Findings of the study overall: The number of CD8+ CDR3 sequences shared by patients and controls was fewer than 35.

Genomic DNA was employed as the template in profiling TCR beta VDJ and CDR3. Each CDR3 protein is one row after TCRdb ran MiXCR on the reads. The data show around 79,000 distinct CDR3 sequences, with roughly 72% seen just once and roughly 80% held by the top ten. The CDR3 loop spans 14 amino acids. V was shortened by 7 bases and J by 6 bases, with 16 bases between the two germline ends. Germline V gene data show CDR1 as ENHRY and CDR2 as SYGVKD. The sequenced patients had an expansion of CD8+CD57+ cells seen by flow cytometry. Each of the patients presented with severe acquired aplastic anemia. The rearrangement uses TRBV10-3 and TRBJ2-1; D ambiguous. The sequence came from a human donor with aplastic anemia. The specimen was sorted CD4+, CD8+, or CD8+CD57+ T cells (not recorded which) from PBMCs. CDR3 bases: TGTGCCATCAAAACTACGGGCGGCGGCAATGAGCAGTTCTTC. As protein: CAIKTTGGGNEQFF.